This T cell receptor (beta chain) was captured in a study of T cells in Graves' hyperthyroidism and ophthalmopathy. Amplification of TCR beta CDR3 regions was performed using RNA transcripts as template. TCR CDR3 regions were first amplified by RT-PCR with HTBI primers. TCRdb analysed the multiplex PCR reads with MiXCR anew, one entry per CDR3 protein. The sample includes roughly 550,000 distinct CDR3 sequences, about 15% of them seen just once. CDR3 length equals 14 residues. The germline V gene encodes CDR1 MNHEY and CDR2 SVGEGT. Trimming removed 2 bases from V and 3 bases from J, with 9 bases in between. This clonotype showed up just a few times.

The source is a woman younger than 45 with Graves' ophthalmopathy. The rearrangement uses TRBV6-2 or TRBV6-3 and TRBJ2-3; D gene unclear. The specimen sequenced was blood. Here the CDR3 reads CASSYPDTTDTQYF. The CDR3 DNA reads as TGTGCCAGCAGTTACCCAGACACGACAGATACGCAGTATTTT.